The 30 T cell receptor beta chains given below trace back to one sample, sequenced in a study of neoadjuvant anti-PD-1 for oral cavity cancer. Time point meaning: after neoadjuvant nivolumab, at surgical resection. Sequencing used immunoSEQ multiplex PCR; TCRdb keeps in-frame clones, though not all of them. The sample contains 11,000 to 15,000 clones, approximately 70% of which appear only once. The material sequenced was PBMCs, taken after nivolumab (anti-PD-1) treatment. The source of these receptors is a person aged 40 to 85 with oral cavity squamous cell carcinoma.

This clone occurred once. CDR3 DNA: TGTGCCAGCAGCCAGGGACTAGCGGGACCAGCCAACGTCCTGACTTTC. This translates into CASSQGLAGPANVLTF. The chain carries TRBV14 and TRBJ2-6; 13 bases agree with TRBD2. The CDR3 runs to 16 residues. V gave up 3 bases and J gave up 7 bases; unmatched junction bases: 3. Germline assignment: CDR1 SGHDN and CDR2 FVKESK.

In its sample, this clone was seen once. The gene calls are TRBV5-1 and TRBJ2-5, with 10 bases lining up with TRBD2. Germline trimming cut 0 bases from V and 5 bases from J; bases unmatched to any gene: 7. The CDR3 is made up of 16 amino acids. Germline V gene data show CDR1 as SGHRS and CDR2 as YFSETQ. The CDR3 is CASSLAASGSWETQYF. The CDR3 DNA is TGCGCCAGCAGCTTGGCAGCTAGCGGGAGTTGGGAGACCCAGTACTTC.

This chain links TRBV27 with TRBJ2-1; 7 positions agree with TRBD2. CDR3 length equals 15 residues. V shed 6 bases, J shed 5 bases, and the junction held 10 bases outside the gene matches. Looked up from germline, CDR1 is MNHEY and CDR2 is SMNVEV (reference sequence). The CDR3 bases are TGTGCCAGCAGCCACCCCCGGGGGGTCAACAATGAGCAGTTCTTC. Translating it yields CASSHPRGVNNEQFF.

The chain links TRBV7-8 to TRBJ2-5; either TRBD1 or TRBD2 may supply D (6 bases each). Germline CDR1 reads SGHVS; CDR2 reads FQNEAQ. The CDR3 sequence is 14 residues long. Trimming cost V 7 bases and J 10 bases, with 22 bases left between them. The CDR3 reads CASTPYEPGADQYF. The CDR3 region has the DNA TGTGCCAGCACCCCTTACGAGCCGGGGGCGGACCAGTACTTC.

This clone was observed a handful of times. The J gene is TRBJ1-1, the V gene TRBV28; D not certain. Germline CDR1 MDHEN, CDR2 SYDVKM. V dropped 7 bases and J dropped 4 bases, with 7 bases sitting between them. There are 11 residues in the CDR3. The CDR3 nucleotides read TGTGCCAGCAAAGGTGGCACTGAAGCTTTCTTT. It yields the protein CASKGGTEAFF.

The chain joins TRBV4-2 to TRBJ2-2; 8 nucleotides align to TRBD2. This CDR3 has 18 amino acids. Trimming removed 0 bases from V and 5 bases from J; junction bases left unmatched: 11. Germline CDR1 LGHNA, CDR2 YNFKEQ. CDR3 nucleotide sequence: TGTGCCAGCAGCCAAGATCCGGGGGGGAGGGCCGGAACCGGGGAGCTGTTTTTT. Translation: CASSQDPGGRAGTGELFF.

This clone was detected only a few times. The V gene is TRBV5-4, the J gene TRBJ1-2; D possibly corresponds to TRBD1 (6 bases). Germline V gene lookup returns CDR1 SGHNT and CDR2 YYREEE (reference sequence). There are 15 residues in the CDR3. The germline V and J ends were trimmed by 4 bases and 5 bases, with 18 bases remaining between them. DNA of the CDR3: TGTGCCAGCAGCCCTGAGGGGGGGTTGATGTATGGCTACACCTTC. It yields the protein CASSPEGGLMYGYTF.

The gene calls are TRBV9 and TRBJ1-3; D not resolved. The V and J ends lost 3 bases and 0 bases respectively, with 10 bases between them. The V gene's germline CDR1 is SGDLS and CDR2 YYNGEE. CDR3 size: 15 residues. The CDR3 loop reads CASSARSSSGNTIYF. In nucleotides, the CDR3 is TGTGCCAGCAGCGCAAGATCATCCTCTGGAAACACCATATATTTT.

The J gene is TRBJ2-5, the V gene TRBV7-8; D gene ambiguous. This CDR3 contains 11 residues. Germline CDR1 SGHVS, CDR2 FQNEAQ. The V end lost 5 bases, the J end lost 5 bases, and 6 bases lay between the germline ends. The CDR3 loop reads CASSPRETQYF. The CDR3 region has the DNA TGTGCCAGCAGCCCTCGTGAGACCCAGTACTTC. The full variable domain, completed using reference TRBV7-8 and TRBJ2-5, is GAGVSQSPRYKVAKRGQDVALRCDPISGHVSLFWYQQALGQGPEFLTYFQNEAQLDKSGLPSDRFFAERPEGSVSTLKIQRTQQEDSAVYLCASSPRETQYFGPGTRLLVL.

This clone was observed once. The V call is TRBV9, the J call TRBJ2-2, with D unresolved. Germline loops: CDR1 SGDLS, CDR2 YYNGEE. This CDR3 comprises 12 residues. The V end was cut by 3 bases, the J end by 7 bases, with 7 bases between. The CDR3: CASSDQIGELFF. For the CDR3, the DNA is TGTGCCAGCAGCGACCAAATCGGGGAGCTGTTTTTT.

This sequence joins TRBV6-1 and TRBJ2-5; no firm D call. Trimming removed 5 bases at V and 5 bases at J, with 15 bases between. This CDR3 contains 14 residues. Germline CDR1 reads MNHNS; CDR2 reads SASEGT. In DNA, the CDR3 is TGTGCCAGCAGTTCGGACCGTCCGTGGGAGACCCAGTACTTC. As protein: CASSSDRPWETQYF.

The CDR3 DNA reads as TGTGCCAGCAGTGAAAACGGGAGGGACCGAGATGAGCAGTTCTTC. The encoded protein is CASSENGRDRDEQFF. The J gene is TRBJ2-1, the V gene TRBV6-1; 8 nucleotides line up with TRBD2. The V gene's germline CDR1 is MNHNS and CDR2 SASEGT. The CDR3 runs 15 residues. V was clipped by 2 bases and J by 8 bases; unmatched bases: 8.

The rearrangement uses TRBV28 and TRBJ2-2; D might be TRBD2 (5 bases). The CDR3 extends over 15 amino acids. The V gene's germline CDR1 is MDHEN and CDR2 SYDVKM. V was clipped by 4 bases and J by 3 bases, with 12 bases between them. In DNA, the CDR3 is TGTGCCAGCAGTTACGGGGATCCGGACACCGGGGAGCTGTTTTTT. It codes for CASSYGDPDTGELFF.

This sequence joins TRBV6-4 and TRBJ2-1; TRBD2 matches 8 bases. The CDR3 covers 18 residues. V trimming: 0 bases; J trimming: 2 bases; junction bases outside the gene matches: 9. Germline CDR1 reads MRHNA; CDR2 reads SNTAGT. The CDR3, as DNA: TGTGCCAGCAGTGACTCGTCGAGAGCGGGGGTAACCTACAATGAGCAGTTCTTC. Translating it yields CASSDSSRAGVTYNEQFF.

In this sample, this clone turned up a few times. This sample includes further DNA sequences coding for the same CDR3. V usage is TRBV19 and J usage is TRBJ2-1, with D tentatively TRBD2 (6 bases). With 5 bases removed from V and 0 bases from J, the gap between germline ends came to 11 bases. The CDR3 length is 15 residues. CDR1 LNHDA and CDR2 SQIVND come from the germline V gene (reference sequence). The CDR3 DNA reads as TGTGCCAGTAGTTTACCCGGGAGCTCCTACAATGAGCAGTTCTTC. Encoded protein: CASSLPGSSYNEQFF.

The V gene is TRBV2, the J gene TRBJ1-1; 9 bases map to TRBD1. Germline assignment: CDR1 SNHLY and CDR2 FYNNEI. The CDR3 sequence is 13 residues long. Trimming removed 7 bases from V and 4 bases from J; junction bases left unmatched: 4. CDR3 loop: CASTRQGGTEAFF. CDR3 in DNA: TGTGCCAGCACTAGACAGGGGGGCACTGAAGCTTTCTTT.

The J gene is TRBJ1-1, the V gene TRBV7-9, with D tentatively TRBD1 (6 bases). Looked up from germline, CDR1 is SEHNR and CDR2 is FQNEAQ (reference sequence). The germline V and J ends were trimmed by 2 bases and 6 bases, with 13 bases remaining between them. The CDR3 consists of 14 residues. CDR3 in DNA: TGTGCCAGCAGCTTAATGTCAGGGGTGGCTGAAGCTTTCTTT. Translation: CASSLMSGVAEAFF.

This clone was seen a handful of times. This chain joins TRBV11-2 and TRBJ2-7; D gene uncertain. The CDR3 consists of 11 residues. V was shortened by 7 bases and J by 7 bases, with 11 bases between the two germline ends. Germline values: CDR1 SGHAT, CDR2 FQNNGV. This chain's CDR3 is CASTLLGEQYF. The CDR3 DNA reads as TGTGCCAGCACCCTACTGGGAGAGCAGTACTTC.

V is TRBV5-1 and J is TRBJ2-7; D remains ambiguous. V was clipped by 0 bases and J by 2 bases, with 9 bases between them. The CDR3 is 14 residues long. Germline V gives CDR1 SGHRS, CDR2 YFSETQ. The CDR3 loop is CASSLGGNAYEQYF. CDR3 DNA sequence: TGCGCCAGCAGCTTGGGCGGAAACGCCTACGAGCAGTACTTC. Looking up the rest from reference TRBV5-1 and TRBJ2-7 gives the full variable domain: KAGVTQTPRYLIKTRGQQVTLSCSPISGHRSVSWYQQTPGQGLQFLFEYFSETQRNKGNFPGRFSGRQFSNSRSEMNVSTLELGDSALYLCASSLGGNAYEQYFGPGTRLTVT.

The V gene is TRBV10-2, the J gene TRBJ1-2; D may be TRBD1 (5 bases). Per the germline V gene, CDR1 is WSHSY and CDR2 is SAAADI. The CDR3 has 14 amino acids. Trimming took 5 bases from V and 4 from J, leaving 14 bases between them. The CDR3 loop reads CASSNEGFGYGYTF. Written as DNA, the CDR3 is TGCGCCAGCAGTAACGAGGGGTTCGGCTATGGCTACACCTTC.

The gene calls are TRBV29-1 and TRBJ2-4; 7 nucleotides align to TRBD2. Germline CDR1 reads SQVTM; CDR2 reads ANQGSEA. V shed 4 bases, J shed 0 bases, and the junction held 3 bases outside the gene matches. The CDR3 loop spans 14 amino acids. CDR3 in DNA: TGCAGCGTTGGGCGGGAGCTAGCCAAAAACATTCAGTACTTC. This codes for CSVGRELAKNIQYF.

The J gene is TRBJ1-2, the V gene TRBV6-1; no clear D gene. Germline V gene lookup returns CDR1 MNHNS and CDR2 SASEGT. Deletions cut 4 bases from V and 4 bases from J, with 16 bases between. The CDR3 runs to 15 residues. For the CDR3, the DNA is TGTGCCAGCAGTGGTCCACCGGACTCCATCTATGGCTACACCTTC. It is translated as CASSGPPDSIYGYTF.

V gene TRBV6-5 combines with J gene TRBJ1-2; TRBD1 matches at 11 bases. Germline lookup yields CDR1 MNHEY and CDR2 SVGAGI. The length of the CDR3 is 16 residues. V shed 3 bases, J shed 2 bases, and the junction held 5 bases outside the gene matches. The CDR3 spells CASSYSRTGGNYGYTF. The CDR3 region has the DNA TGTGCCAGCAGTTATAGTCGGACAGGGGGCAACTATGGCTACACCTTC.

J is TRBJ1-1 and V is TRBV7-9; no clear D gene. The germline CDR1 and CDR2 sequences are SEHNR and FQNEAQ (reference sequence). Deletions cut 5 bases from V and 3 bases from J, with 7 bases between. The CDR3 spans 12 residues. For the CDR3, the DNA is TGTGCCAGCAGCCGGAAGGACACTGAAGCTTTCTTT. Translated: CASSRKDTEAFF. Supplemented by reference TRBV7-9 and TRBJ1-1, the full variable domain reads DTGVSQNPRHKITKRGQNVTFRCDPISEHNRLYWYRQTLGQGPEFLTYFQNEAQLEKSRLLSDRFSAERPKGSFSTLEIQRTEQGDSAMYLCASSRKDTEAFFGQGTRLTVV.

The gene calls are TRBV9 and TRBJ2-5; D remains ambiguous. Germline V gene data show CDR1 as SGDLS and CDR2 as YYNGEE. Trimming took 4 bases from V and 2 from J, leaving 12 bases between them. The CDR3 covers 14 residues. In DNA, the CDR3 is TGTGCCAGCAGCCTGGGTTATACTCAAGAGACCCAGTACTTC. Its protein is CASSLGYTQETQYF.

This chain joins TRBV30 and TRBJ2-7; D remains ambiguous. Trimming pared 3 bases from V and 1 base from J, leaving 4 bases between. Looked up from germline, CDR1 is GTSNPN and CDR2 is SVGIG (reference sequence). The CDR3 is made up of 11 amino acids. This CDR3 reads CAWRGSYEQYF. CDR3 bases: TGTGCCTGGAGAGGTTCCTACGAGCAGTACTTC.

The sample holds a few counts of this clone. This chain uses TRBV19 with TRBJ1-5; D is unresolved. The germline gives CDR1 LNHDA, CDR2 SQIVND (reference sequence). The germline V and J ends were trimmed by 2 bases and 4 bases, with 9 bases remaining between them. The CDR3 sequence is 14 residues long. The CDR3 DNA reads TGTGCCAGTAGTATATCGAGCCAAAATCAGCCCCAGCATTTT. Translated, it gives CASSISSQNQPQHF.

The rearrangement links TRBV30 to TRBJ2-5, with 12 bases aligning to TRBD2. Germline assignment: CDR1 GTSNPN and CDR2 SVGIG (reference sequence). This CDR3 is 17 amino acids long. V was clipped by 1 base and J by 4 bases; unmatched bases: 10. CDR3 sequence reads: CAWSDLPSGRARETQYF. The CDR3, as DNA: TGTGCCTGGAGTGACCTCCCTAGCGGGAGGGCCAGAGAGACCCAGTACTTC.

The gene calls are TRBV5-4 and TRBJ2-1, with 8 bases lining up with TRBD2. Unmatched junction bases numbered 9, after V lost 0 bases and J lost 7 bases. Germline CDR1 and CDR2: SGHNT and YYREEE (reference sequence). This CDR3 region has 16 residues. The CDR3 sequence is CASSLVSGGPSNEQFF. CDR3 in DNA: TGTGCCAGCAGCTTGGTCTCGGGAGGGCCCTCTAATGAGCAGTTCTTC.

V usage is TRBV29-1 and J usage is TRBJ2-7, with D perhaps TRBD1 or TRBD2 (6 bases each). Germline V CDR1 and CDR2: SQVTM, ANQGSEA. V lost 7 bases to trimming and J lost 0 bases, with 10 bases between them. CDR3 length equals 12 residues. CDR3 nucleotide sequence: TGCAGCGCGCGGGACAACTCCTACGAGCAGTACTTC. Protein sequence: CSARDNSYEQYF.